This entry is about one TCR beta chain. The time point is: peripheral blood 6 weeks after treatment start. Measured with immunoSEQ multiplex PCR; TCRdb has only the in-frame clones, and not every one. This sample has tens of thousands of clones, with 75% to 95% found just once. V was pared by 6 bases and J by 5 bases, with 13 bases of the junction left unmatched. Germline loops: CDR1 LNHDA, CDR2 SQIVND (reference sequence). CDR3 length equals 16 residues. The data stem from a study of PD-L1 blockade in urothelial cancer. Background on the study: The patients first took atezolizumab in the mid-2010s, receiving 1,200 mg intravenously every 3 weeks. Blood analysis was done at 3 weeks (second dose) and 6 weeks after treatment began.

This specimen consisted of PBMCs, obtained around atezolizumab (anti-PD-L1) treatment. The TCR comes from a woman aged 80 or older with urothelial cancer. The V and J genes are TRBV19 and TRBJ1-2; 9 bases match TRBD1. The CDR3 DNA follows: TGTGCCAGTAGCCCCGGGGGGACAGGGAAAGGGTATGGCTACACCTTC. Translation: CASSPGGTGKGYGYTF.